This TCR beta chain was captured in a study of blood T cell repertoires in COVID-19. Study-wide background: Samples representing acute and convalescent COVID-19 were sourced from the United States, Italy and Spain.

The J segment lost 4 bases and the V segment lost 7 bases, leaving 4 bases of the junction unmatched. The CDR3 is 13 residues long. Germline V gene lookup returns CDR1 SNHLY and CDR2 FYNNEI. Per the study methods: How many nucleated cells were present was estimated from reference gene primer amplification. The assay was immunoSEQ multiplex PCR, and TCRdb's table has in-frame clones only and misses some. D and trimming were read from the DNA, whereas the V and J calls and clone size are those reported in that table. Of roughly 380,000 clones in the sample, roughly 85% were seen once. The sequence was collected from a woman between 18 and 30 years old with acute or convalescent COVID-19. J is TRBJ2-5 and V is TRBV2, with TRBD2 matching over 9 bases. Sequencing input: peripheral blood. The CDR3 region has the DNA TGTGCCAGCATAGCGGGGGAGGGAGAGACCCAGTACTTC. This codes for CASIAGEGETQYF.